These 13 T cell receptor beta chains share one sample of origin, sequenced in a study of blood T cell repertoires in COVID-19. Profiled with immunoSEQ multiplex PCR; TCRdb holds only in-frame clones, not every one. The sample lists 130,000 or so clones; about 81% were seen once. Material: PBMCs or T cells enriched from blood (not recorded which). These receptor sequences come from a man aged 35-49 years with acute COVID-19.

CDR3 loop: CASSSPGSGPQHF. The DNA for the CDR3 is TGTGCCAGCAGCTCCCCTGGGTCGGGGCCCCAGCATTTT. V and J are TRBV7-2 and TRBJ1-5; D gene ambiguous. This CDR3 comprises 13 residues. Trimming took 4 bases from V and 9 from J, leaving 13 bases between them. Germline values: CDR1 SGHTA, CDR2 FQGNSA.

CDR3 in amino acids: CASSPRQWNYGYTF. CDR3 nucleotides: TGCGCCAGCAGCCCGAGACAGTGGAACTATGGCTACACCTTC. This sequence joins TRBV10-2 and TRBJ1-2; perhaps TRBD1 as D (5 bases). CDR3 size: 14 residues. Per the germline V gene, CDR1 is WSHSY and CDR2 is SAAADI. Deletions cut 6 bases from V and 2 bases from J, with 13 bases between.

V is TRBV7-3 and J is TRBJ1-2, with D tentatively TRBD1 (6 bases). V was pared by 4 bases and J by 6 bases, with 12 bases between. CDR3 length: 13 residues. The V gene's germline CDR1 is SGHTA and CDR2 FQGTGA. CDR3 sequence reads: CASSSITGNGYTF. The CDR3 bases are TGTGCCAGCAGCTCGATTACAGGGAATGGCTACACCTTC.

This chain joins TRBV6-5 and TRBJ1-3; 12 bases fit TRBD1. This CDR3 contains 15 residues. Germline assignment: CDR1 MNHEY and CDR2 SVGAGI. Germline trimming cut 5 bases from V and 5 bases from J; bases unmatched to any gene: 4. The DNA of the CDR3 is TGTGCCAGCAGTCGGGACAGGGGGCAAAGAAACACCATATATTTT. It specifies CASSRDRGQRNTIYF.

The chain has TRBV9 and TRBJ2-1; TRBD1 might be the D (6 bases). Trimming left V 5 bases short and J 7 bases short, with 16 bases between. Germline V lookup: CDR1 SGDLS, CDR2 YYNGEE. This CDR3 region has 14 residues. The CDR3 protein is CASSEGQGLNEQFF. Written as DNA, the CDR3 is TGTGCCAGCAGTGAAGGCCAGGGGCTAAATGAGCAGTTCTTC.

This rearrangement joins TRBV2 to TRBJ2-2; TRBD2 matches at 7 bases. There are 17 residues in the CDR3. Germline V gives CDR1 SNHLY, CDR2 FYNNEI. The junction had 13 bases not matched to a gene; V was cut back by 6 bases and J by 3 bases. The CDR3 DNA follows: TGTGCCAGCAGAGCCTTAATCGCTAGCGGAGACACCGGGGAGCTGTTTTTT. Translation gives CASRALIASGDTGELFF.

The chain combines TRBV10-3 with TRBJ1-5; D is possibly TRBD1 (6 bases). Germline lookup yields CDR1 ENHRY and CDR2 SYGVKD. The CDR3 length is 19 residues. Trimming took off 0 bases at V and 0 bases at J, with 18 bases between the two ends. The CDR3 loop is CAISESQRGSDYSNQPQHF. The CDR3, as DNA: TGTGCCATCAGTGAGTCCCAGAGGGGGAGTGACTATAGCAATCAGCCCCAGCATTTT.

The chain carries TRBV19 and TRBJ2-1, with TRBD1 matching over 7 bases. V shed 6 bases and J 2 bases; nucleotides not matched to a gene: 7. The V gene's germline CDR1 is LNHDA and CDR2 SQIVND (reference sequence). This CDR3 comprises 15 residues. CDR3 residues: CASSRGQSAYNEQFF. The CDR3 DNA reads TGTGCCAGTAGCCGGGGACAGAGTGCCTACAATGAGCAGTTCTTC.

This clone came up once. CDR3 sequence reads: CASSRDTAQETQYF. The CDR3 DNA sequence: TGTGCCAGCAGCCGGGACACGGCCCAAGAGACCCAGTACTTC. The chain couples TRBV3-1 (or the pseudogene TRBV3-2) to TRBJ2-5; TRBD1 might be the D (6 bases). The V end lost 4 bases, the J end lost 1 base, and 10 bases lay between the germline ends. This CDR3 has 14 amino acids. CDR1 is LGHDT, CDR2 YNNKEL, per germline (reference sequence).

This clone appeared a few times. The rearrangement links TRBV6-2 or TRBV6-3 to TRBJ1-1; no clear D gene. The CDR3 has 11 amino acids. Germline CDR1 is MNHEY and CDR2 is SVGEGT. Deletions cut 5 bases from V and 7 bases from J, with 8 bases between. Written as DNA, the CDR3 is TGTGCCAGCAGTACCGCCGGTGAAGCTTTCTTT. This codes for CASSTAGEAFF.

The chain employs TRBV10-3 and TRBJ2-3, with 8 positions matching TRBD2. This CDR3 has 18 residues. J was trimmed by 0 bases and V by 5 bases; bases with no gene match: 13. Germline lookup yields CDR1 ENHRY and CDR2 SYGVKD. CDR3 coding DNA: TGTGCCATCAGTCGCGGCGTAGCGGGAAGCTCTAGCACAGATACGCAGTATTTT. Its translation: CAISRGVAGSSSTDTQYF.

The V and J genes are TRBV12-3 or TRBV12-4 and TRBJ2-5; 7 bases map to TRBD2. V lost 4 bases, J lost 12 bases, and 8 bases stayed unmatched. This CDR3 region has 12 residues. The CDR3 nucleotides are TGTGCCAGCAGTTACAACTCTCGGGAGGAGTACTTC. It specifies CASSYNSREEYF.

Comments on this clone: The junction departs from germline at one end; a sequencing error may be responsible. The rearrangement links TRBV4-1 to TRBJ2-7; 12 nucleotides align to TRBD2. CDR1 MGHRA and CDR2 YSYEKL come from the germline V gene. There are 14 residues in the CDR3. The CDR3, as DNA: TGCGCCAGCAGCCAAGAACCGGGACTAGCGGGCCGGGACTTC. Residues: CASSQEPGLAGRDF.